The clone carrying this T cell receptor (delta chain) was detected a few times. The antigen is not known. The record originates from a study of human gamma delta and Vdelta1 T cells. General study points: Polyclonal Delta One T cells reportedly showed broad cytotoxic targeting of acute myeloid leukemia.

This CDR3 contains 23 residues. V lost 1 base to trimming and J lost 1 base; unmatched junction nucleotides: 22. From germline, CDR1 is TSWWSYY and CDR2 QGS. TCRdb re-called the PCR reads via CATT. The sample carries 5,500 to 7,500 delta-chain clones, 40% to 50% recorded once. Source material: Vdelta1 gamma-delta T cells from blood grown in culture (DOT cells). The clonotype was recovered from a human donor in good health. The J gene is TRDJ1, the V gene TRDV1, with 12 bases lining up with TRDD3. The CDR3 protein is CALGERGFSFRLPWGIRTDKLIF. The CDR3 nucleotides read TGTGCTCTTGGGGAACGGGGGTTTTCCTTCCGACTACCCTGGGGGATACGCACCGATAAACTCATCTTT.